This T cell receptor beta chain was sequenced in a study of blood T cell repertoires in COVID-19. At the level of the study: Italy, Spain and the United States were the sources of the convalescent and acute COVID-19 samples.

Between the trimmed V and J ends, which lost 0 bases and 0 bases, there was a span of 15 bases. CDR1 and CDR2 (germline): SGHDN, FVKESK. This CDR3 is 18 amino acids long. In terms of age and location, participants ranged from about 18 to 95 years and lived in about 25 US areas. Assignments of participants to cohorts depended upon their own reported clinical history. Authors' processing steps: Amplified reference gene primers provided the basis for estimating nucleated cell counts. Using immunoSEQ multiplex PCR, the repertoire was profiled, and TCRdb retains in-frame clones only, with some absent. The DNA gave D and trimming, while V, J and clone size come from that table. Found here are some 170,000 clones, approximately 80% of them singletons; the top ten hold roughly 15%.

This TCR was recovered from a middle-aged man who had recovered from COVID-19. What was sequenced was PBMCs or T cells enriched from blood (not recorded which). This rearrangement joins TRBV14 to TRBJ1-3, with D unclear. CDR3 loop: CASSQDRWGGLSGNTIYF. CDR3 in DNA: TGTGCCAGCAGCCAAGATAGGTGGGGAGGCCTCTCTGGAAACACCATATATTTT.